These 9 T cell receptor beta chains share one sample of origin, sequenced in a study of cytomegalovirus exposure and HLA in healthy donors. PCR employed 60 Vbeta and 13 Jbeta primers. Sequencing was performed with immunoSEQ multiplex PCR; in TCRdb, only in-frame clones are kept and a portion is missing. The sample has approximately 120,000 clones, approximately 80% seen once; the top ten hold over 9.5%. The sequenced sample consisted of PBMCs. The receptors originated from a man aged 35-49 years in good health and CMV-seropositive.

The rearrangement uses TRBV4-1 and TRBJ2-7, with 7 bases matching TRBD1. This CDR3 contains 13 residues. The germline CDR1 and CDR2 sequences are MGHRA and YSYEKL. V gave up 3 bases and J gave up 3 bases; unmatched junction bases: 2. The CDR3, as DNA: TGCGCCAGCAGCCATGGGACAGACTACGAGCAGTACTTC. Its translation is CASSHGTDYEQYF.

The V and J genes are TRBV4-1 and TRBJ2-7, with 10 bases identical to TRBD2. CDR1 is MGHRA and CDR2 is YSYEKL in the germline V gene. J was trimmed by 3 bases and V by 4 bases; bases with no gene match: 6. The CDR3 length is 15 residues. Here the CDR3 DNA reads TGCGCCAGCAGCCGAGCGGGGGGGGAAGGCTACGAGCAGTACTTC. Encoded protein: CASSRAGGEGYEQYF.

The chain recombines TRBV28 with TRBJ2-5, with D maybe TRBD2 (5 bases). Germline CDR1 is MDHEN and CDR2 is SYDVKM. The V and J ends lost 7 bases and 6 bases respectively, with 15 bases between them. The CDR3 covers 13 residues. CDR3 sequence reads: CASISGMMKTQYF. CDR3 in DNA: TGTGCCAGCATTTCCGGGATGATGAAGACCCAGTACTTC.

The chain links TRBV5-1 to TRBJ2-1, with 7 bases identical to TRBD1. Germline V CDR1 and CDR2: SGHRS, YFSETQ. This CDR3 is 15 amino acids long. V trimming: 1 base; J trimming: 10 bases; junction bases outside the gene matches: 11. The CDR3 DNA follows: TGCGCCAGCAGCTTGATTCGGGACAGAGTGGGCGAGCAGTTCTTC. Translated, it gives CASSLIRDRVGEQFF.

This clone was counted only a few times. The chain uses TRBV18 and TRBJ1-5, with TRBD1 as a possible D gene (6 bases). Germline CDR1 and CDR2: KGHSH and LQKENI. V lost 4 bases and J lost 0, with 10 bases in between. There are 15 residues in the CDR3. The CDR3 is CASSQGVVSNQPQHF. CDR3 DNA sequence: TGTGCCAGCTCACAGGGGGTAGTTAGCAATCAGCCCCAGCATTTT.

V usage is TRBV27 and J usage is TRBJ2-1; D is undetermined. The CDR3 has 13 residues. The germline CDR1 and CDR2 sequences are MNHEY and SMNVEV (reference sequence). V was cut by 1 base and J by 6 bases, with 7 bases left in between. The CDR3 coding sequence is TGTGCCAGCAGTTTATTTACGGGCAATGAGCAGTTCTTC. It specifies CASSLFTGNEQFF.

This clone was seen a handful of times. This chain joins TRBV10-1 and TRBJ2-2; no clear D gene. The length of the CDR3 is 19 residues. V gave up 0 bases and J gave up 4 bases, with 21 bases separating them. The germline gives CDR1 WNHNN, CDR2 SYGVQD (reference sequence). The CDR3 sequence is CASSESTFGLFGFTGELFF. The CDR3 DNA reads TGCGCCAGCAGTGAGTCGACTTTCGGCTTATTTGGGTTCACCGGGGAGCTGTTTTTT.

This clone came up a few times. J is TRBJ2-5 and V is TRBV7-2; possible D gene TRBD1, 6 bases. CDR1 is SGHTA, CDR2 FQGNSA, per germline. Between the trimmed V and J ends, which lost 5 bases and 2 bases, there was a span of 12 bases. CDR3 length: 14 amino acids. CDR3 loop: CASSAGAGQETQYF. The CDR3 region has the DNA TGTGCCAGCAGCGCAGGGGCAGGACAAGAGACCCAGTACTTC.

The V call is TRBV5-1, the J call TRBJ2-2; D is possibly TRBD2 (7 bases). The V end lost 6 bases, the J end lost 3 bases, and 18 bases lay between the germline ends. CDR1 is SGHRS, CDR2 YFSETQ, per germline. The CDR3 consists of 16 residues. CDR3 nucleotide sequence: TGCGCCAGCATCATGGGGGGGGCCCACGACACCGGGGAGCTGTTTTTT. It codes for CASIMGGAHDTGELFF.